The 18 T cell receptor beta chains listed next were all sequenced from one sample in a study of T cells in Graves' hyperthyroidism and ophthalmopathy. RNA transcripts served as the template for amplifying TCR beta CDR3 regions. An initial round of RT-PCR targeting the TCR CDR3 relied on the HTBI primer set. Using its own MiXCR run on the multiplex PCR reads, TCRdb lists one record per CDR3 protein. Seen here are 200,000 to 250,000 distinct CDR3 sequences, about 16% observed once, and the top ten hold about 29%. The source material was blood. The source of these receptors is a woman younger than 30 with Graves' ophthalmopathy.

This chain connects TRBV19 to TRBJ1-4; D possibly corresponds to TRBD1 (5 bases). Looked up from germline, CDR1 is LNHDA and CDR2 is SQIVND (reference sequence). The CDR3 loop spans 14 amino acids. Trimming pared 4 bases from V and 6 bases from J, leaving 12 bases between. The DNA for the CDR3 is TGTGCCAGTAGTACCGGGGCTCGTCATGAAAAACTGTTTTTT. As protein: CASSTGARHEKLFF.

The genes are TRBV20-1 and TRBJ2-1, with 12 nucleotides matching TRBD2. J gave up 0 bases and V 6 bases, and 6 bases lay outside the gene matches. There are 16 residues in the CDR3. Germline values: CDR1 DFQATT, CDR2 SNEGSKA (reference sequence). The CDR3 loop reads CSASGLAGSSYNEQFF. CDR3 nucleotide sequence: TGCAGTGCCAGCGGACTAGCGGGGAGCTCCTACAATGAGCAGTTCTTC.

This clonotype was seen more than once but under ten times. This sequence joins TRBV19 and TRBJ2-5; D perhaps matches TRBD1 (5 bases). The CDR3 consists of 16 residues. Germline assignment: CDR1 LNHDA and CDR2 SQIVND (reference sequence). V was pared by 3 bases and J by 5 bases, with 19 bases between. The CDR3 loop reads CASSIAVTGSGETQYF. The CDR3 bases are TGTGCCAGTAGTATTGCGGTAACAGGTTCCGGGGAGACCCAGTACTTC.

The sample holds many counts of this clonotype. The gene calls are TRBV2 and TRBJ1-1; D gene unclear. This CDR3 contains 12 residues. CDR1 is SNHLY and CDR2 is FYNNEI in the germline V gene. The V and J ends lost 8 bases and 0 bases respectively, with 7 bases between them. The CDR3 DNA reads TGTGCCAGCGGGCACATGAACACTGAAGCTTTCTTT. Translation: CASGHMNTEAFF.

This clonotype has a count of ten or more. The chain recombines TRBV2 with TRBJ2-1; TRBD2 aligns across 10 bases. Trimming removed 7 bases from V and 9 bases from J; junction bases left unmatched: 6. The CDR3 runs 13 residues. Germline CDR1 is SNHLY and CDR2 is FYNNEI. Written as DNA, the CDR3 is TGTGCCAGCACTCCCCTAGCGGGAGTTGAGCAGTTCTTC. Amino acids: CASTPLAGVEQFF.

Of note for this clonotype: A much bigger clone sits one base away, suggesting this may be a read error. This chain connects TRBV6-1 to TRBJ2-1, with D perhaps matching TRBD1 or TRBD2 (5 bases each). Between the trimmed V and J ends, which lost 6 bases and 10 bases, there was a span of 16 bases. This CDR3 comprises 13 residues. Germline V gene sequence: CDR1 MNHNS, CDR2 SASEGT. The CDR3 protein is CASSFGANYEQFF. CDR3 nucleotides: TGTGCCAGCAGCTTCGGGGCCAACTACGAGCAGTTCTTC.

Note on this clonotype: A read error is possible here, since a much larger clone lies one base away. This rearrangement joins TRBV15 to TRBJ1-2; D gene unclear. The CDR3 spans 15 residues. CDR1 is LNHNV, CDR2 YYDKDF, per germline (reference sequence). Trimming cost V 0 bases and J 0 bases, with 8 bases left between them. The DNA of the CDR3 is TGTGCCACCAGCAGAGACGGGAGGTCTAACTATGGCTACACCTTC. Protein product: CATSRDGRSNYGYTF.

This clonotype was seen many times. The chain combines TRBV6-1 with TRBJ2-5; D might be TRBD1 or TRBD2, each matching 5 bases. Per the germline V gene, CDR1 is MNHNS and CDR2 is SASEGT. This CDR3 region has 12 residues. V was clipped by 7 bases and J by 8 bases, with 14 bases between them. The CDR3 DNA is TGTGCCAGCAAGGGAGCGCAGGGAACCCAGTACTTC. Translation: CASKGAQGTQYF.

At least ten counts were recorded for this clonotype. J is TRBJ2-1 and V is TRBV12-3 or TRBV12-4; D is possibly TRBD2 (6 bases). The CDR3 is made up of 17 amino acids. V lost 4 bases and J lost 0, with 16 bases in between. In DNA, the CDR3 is TGTGCCAGCAGTTCCCCGCGGGACGTTAGCTCCTACAATGAGCAGTTCTTC. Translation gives CASSSPRDVSSYNEQFF.

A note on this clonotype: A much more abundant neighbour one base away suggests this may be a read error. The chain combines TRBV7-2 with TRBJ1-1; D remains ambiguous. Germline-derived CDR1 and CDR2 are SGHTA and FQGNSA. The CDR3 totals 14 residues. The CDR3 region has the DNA TGTGCCAGCAGCTCCGGTGGGGTGAACACTGAAGCTTCCTTT. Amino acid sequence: CASSSGGVNTEASF.

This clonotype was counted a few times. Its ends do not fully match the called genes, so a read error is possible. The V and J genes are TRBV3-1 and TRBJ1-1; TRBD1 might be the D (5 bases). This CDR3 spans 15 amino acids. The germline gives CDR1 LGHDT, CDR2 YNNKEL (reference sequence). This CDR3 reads CASSLKGRGETEASF. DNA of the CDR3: TGTGCCAGCAGCCTGAAGGGGCGAGGGGAGACTGAAGCTTCCTTT.

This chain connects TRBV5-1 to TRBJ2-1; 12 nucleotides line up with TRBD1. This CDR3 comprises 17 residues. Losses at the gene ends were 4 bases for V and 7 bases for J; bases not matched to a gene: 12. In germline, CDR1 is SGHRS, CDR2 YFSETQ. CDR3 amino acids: CASSTVPGQGAGNEQFF. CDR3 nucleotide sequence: TGCGCCAGCAGCACCGTCCCGGGACAGGGGGCGGGTAATGAGCAGTTCTTC.

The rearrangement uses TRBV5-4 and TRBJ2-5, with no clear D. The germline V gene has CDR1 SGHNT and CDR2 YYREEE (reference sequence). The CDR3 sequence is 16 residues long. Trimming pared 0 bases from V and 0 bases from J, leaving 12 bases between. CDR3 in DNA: TGTGCCAGCAGCTTGGTTGCGGCGTCGTACCAAGAGACCCAGTACTTC. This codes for CASSLVAASYQETQYF.

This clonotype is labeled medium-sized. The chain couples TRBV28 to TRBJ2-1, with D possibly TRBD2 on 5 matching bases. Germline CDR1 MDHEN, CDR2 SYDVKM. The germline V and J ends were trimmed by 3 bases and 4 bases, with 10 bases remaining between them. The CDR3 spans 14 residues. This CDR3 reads CASSLASLYNEQFF. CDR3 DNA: TGTGCCAGCAGTTTGGCTAGCTTGTACAATGAGCAGTTCTTC.

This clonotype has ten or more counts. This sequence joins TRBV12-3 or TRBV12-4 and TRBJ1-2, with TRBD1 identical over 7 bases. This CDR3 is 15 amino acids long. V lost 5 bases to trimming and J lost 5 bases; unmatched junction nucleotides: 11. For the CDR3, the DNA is TGTGCCAGCAGTGGGGGACGGGACAGCGAGTATGGCTACACCTTC. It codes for CASSGGRDSEYGYTF.

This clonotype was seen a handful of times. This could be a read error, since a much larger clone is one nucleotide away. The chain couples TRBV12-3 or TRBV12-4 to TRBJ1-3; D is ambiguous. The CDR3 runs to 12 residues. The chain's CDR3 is CASRASGNTTYF. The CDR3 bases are TGTGCCAGCAGGGCCTCTGGAAACACCACATATTTT.

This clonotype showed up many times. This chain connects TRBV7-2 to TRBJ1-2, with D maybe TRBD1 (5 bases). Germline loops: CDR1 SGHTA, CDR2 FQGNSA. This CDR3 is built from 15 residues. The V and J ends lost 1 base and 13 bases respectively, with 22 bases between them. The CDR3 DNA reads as TGTGCCAGCAGCTTAGAAGCGCTAGGGCCAGGGATTAGCACCTTC. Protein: CASSLEALGPGISTF.

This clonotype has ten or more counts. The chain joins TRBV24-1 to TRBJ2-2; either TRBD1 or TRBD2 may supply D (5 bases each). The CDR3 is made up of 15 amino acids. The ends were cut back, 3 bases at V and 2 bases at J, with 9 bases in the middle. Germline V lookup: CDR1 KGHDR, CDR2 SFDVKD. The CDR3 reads CATSDPGRNTGELFF. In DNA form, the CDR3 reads TGTGCCACCAGTGATCCGGGACGTAACACCGGGGAGCTGTTTTTT.